The 31 T cell receptor beta chains listed next were all sequenced from one sample in a study of blood T cell repertoires in COVID-19. Method: immunoSEQ multiplex PCR; TCRdb's copy keeps in-frame clones and lacks some. The repertoire has tens of thousands of clones, approximately 78% of them found once; the top ten carry more than 15%. Sequencing used peripheral blood. The receptors derive from an older woman with acute or convalescent COVID-19.

The chain carries TRBV19 and TRBJ1-1; no firm D call. The length of the CDR3 is 15 residues. CDR1 is LNHDA, CDR2 SQIVND, per germline (reference sequence). Trimming removed 0 bases at V and 6 bases at J, with 14 bases between. CDR3 sequence reads: CASSIDFSWRAEAFF. CDR3 nucleotide sequence: TGTGCCAGTAGTATAGATTTCTCCTGGAGGGCTGAAGCTTTCTTT.

V is TRBV30 and J is TRBJ1-2; possible D gene TRBD1, 5 bases. V was cut by 5 bases and J by 1 base, with 17 bases left in between. Germline loops: CDR1 GTSNPN, CDR2 SVGIG (reference sequence). This CDR3 spans 15 amino acids. The CDR3: CAWRQPNLVNYGYTF. The CDR3 DNA follows: TGTGCCTGGCGACAGCCTAATTTAGTTAACTATGGCTACACCTTC.

This clone came up a few times. This chain uses TRBV29-1 with TRBJ1-2, with no clear D. From germline, CDR1 is SQVTM and CDR2 ANQGSEA. Deletions cut 6 bases from V and 4 bases from J, with 18 bases between. The CDR3 is 14 amino acids. The CDR3 is CSVLEGELSYGYTF. The CDR3 bases are TGCAGCGTCCTCGAGGGCGAACTCAGCTATGGCTACACCTTC.

The chain uses TRBV7-2 and TRBJ1-4; possible D gene TRBD1, 5 bases. Germline V gene lookup returns CDR1 SGHTA and CDR2 FQGNSA. V was pared by 4 bases and J by 2 bases, with 8 bases between. CDR3 length: 14 amino acids. The CDR3 region is CASSSQGTNEKLFF. In nucleotides, the CDR3 is TGTGCCAGCAGCTCCCAGGGTACTAATGAAAAACTGTTTTTT.

This clone was seen a single time. The rearrangement links TRBV9 to TRBJ2-2, with TRBD2 identical over 14 bases. Trimming at V came to 3 bases and at J to 1 base, leaving 8 bases not matched to a gene. The CDR3 has 19 amino acids. The germline gives CDR1 SGDLS, CDR2 YYNGEE. CDR3 region: CASSGSQGLAGGNTGELFF. CDR3 nucleotides: TGTGCCAGCAGCGGCAGCCAAGGACTAGCGGGGGGGAACACCGGGGAGCTGTTTTTT.

This clone was seen just once. The chain recombines TRBV19 with TRBJ2-3, with 8 bases matching TRBD1. Germline V gene sequence: CDR1 LNHDA, CDR2 SQIVND (reference sequence). The CDR3 extends over 16 amino acids. V was clipped by 5 bases and J by 1 base; unmatched bases: 8. The chain's CDR3 is CASSVTSTGGTDTQYF. Here the CDR3 DNA reads TGTGCCAGTAGTGTCACCTCGACAGGGGGCACAGATACGCAGTATTTT. The complete variable domain, with remaining parts taken from reference TRBV19 and TRBJ2-3, reads DGGITQSPKYLFRKEGQNVTLSCEQNLNHDAMYWYRQDPGQGLRLIYYSQIVNDFQKGDIAEGYSVSREKKESFPLTVTSAQKNPTAFYLCASSVTSTGGTDTQYFGPGTRLTVL.

The rearrangement joins TRBV7-2 to TRBJ2-3; 9 bases fit TRBD1. In germline, CDR1 is SGHTA, CDR2 FQGNSA. V shed 5 bases and J 3 bases; nucleotides not matched to a gene: 6. The CDR3 runs to 15 residues. Here the CDR3 DNA reads TGTGCCAGCAGCCTGGACAGGGGAAAGACAGATACGCAGTATTTT. Its translation is CASSLDRGKTDTQYF.

The chain links TRBV7-9 to TRBJ1-2, with 7 bases matching TRBD1. The CDR3 runs 15 residues. Trimming at V came to 3 bases and at J to 5 bases, leaving 9 bases not matched to a gene. CDR1 is SEHNR and CDR2 is FQNEAQ in the germline V gene (reference sequence). CDR3 nucleotides: TGTGCCAGCAGCTTCGGACAGGATTTGAGTTATGGCTACACCTTC. As protein: CASSFGQDLSYGYTF.

This sequence joins TRBV7-2 and TRBJ1-5; 11 bases align to TRBD1. Germline-derived CDR1 and CDR2 are SGHTA and FQGNSA. CDR3 length equals 16 residues. The junction had 3 bases not matched to a gene; V was cut back by 1 base and J by 4 bases. The CDR3 sequence is CASSLVGTGGNQPQHF. The CDR3 DNA follows: TGTGCCAGCAGCTTAGTCGGGACAGGGGGGAATCAGCCCCAGCATTTT.

Only a few counts were recorded for this clone. The V and J genes are TRBV10-3 and TRBJ2-6; weak D call: TRBD2 (5 bases). The V end lost 11 bases, the J end lost 2 bases, and 13 bases lay between the germline ends. The germline V gene encodes CDR1 ENHRY and CDR2 SYGVKD. CDR3 size: 14 residues. The CDR3: CAYGERTGANVLTF. The CDR3 nucleotides read TGTGCCTACGGGGAGAGAACTGGGGCCAACGTCCTGACTTTC.

This chain uses TRBV24-1 with TRBJ2-1; 7 nucleotides line up with TRBD1. Losses at the gene ends were 4 bases for V and 5 bases for J; bases not matched to a gene: 7. Germline CDR1 KGHDR, CDR2 SFDVKD. The CDR3 is 15 residues long. Written as DNA, the CDR3 is TGTGCCACCAGTGACTTAGAGGGGGCCGACAATGAGCAGTTCTTC. This translates into CATSDLEGADNEQFF.

The chain carries TRBV6-1 and TRBJ2-5, with 8 nucleotides matching TRBD2. Germline CDR1 is MNHNS and CDR2 is SASEGT. The CDR3 spans 15 residues. Trimming took 2 bases from V and 7 from J; bases not matched to a gene: 9. This CDR3 reads CASSEWRGVGWTQYF. The CDR3 nucleotides are TGTGCCAGCAGTGAATGGCGGGGGGTGGGTTGGACCCAGTACTTC.

This clone was observed a single time. This sample includes further DNA sequences coding for the same CDR3. The rearrangement joins TRBV7-2 to TRBJ2-3; TRBD2 aligns across 11 bases. The V segment lost 2 bases and the J segment 6 bases; nucleotides outside the gene matches: 4. CDR1 SGHTA and CDR2 FQGNSA come from the germline V gene. This CDR3 spans 15 amino acids. The CDR3 sequence is CASSLSSGGADTQYF. The CDR3 DNA reads TGTGCCAGCAGCTTAAGTAGCGGGGGGGCTGATACGCAGTATTTT.

V is TRBV6-1 and J is TRBJ2-3; 15 nucleotides line up with TRBD2. The CDR3 length is 20 residues. Germline V gives CDR1 MNHNS, CDR2 SASEGT. V lost 3 bases to trimming and J lost 2 bases; unmatched junction nucleotides: 12. Here the CDR3 DNA reads TGTGCCAGCAGTGAGGCCGTCCCGGGACTAGCGGGGGGACTCACAGATACGCAGTATTTT. This translates into CASSEAVPGLAGGLTDTQYF.

V gene TRBV10-3 combines with J gene TRBJ1-1; tentatively, D is TRBD1 (5 bases). The CDR3 extends over 16 amino acids. CDR1 is ENHRY and CDR2 is SYGVKD in the germline V gene. V was pared by 3 bases and J by 0 bases, with 14 bases between. CDR3 sequence reads: CAISDWGRGMNTEAFF. Here the CDR3 DNA reads TGTGCCATCAGTGATTGGGGCCGCGGAATGAACACTGAAGCTTTCTTT.

V and J are TRBV9 and TRBJ2-7; 7 bases line up with TRBD1. The J segment lost 2 bases and the V segment lost 0 bases, leaving 5 bases of the junction unmatched. Germline CDR1 reads SGDLS; CDR2 reads YYNGEE. This CDR3 has 15 amino acids. This CDR3 reads CASSVAPGQAYEQYF. The CDR3 DNA reads TGTGCCAGCAGCGTAGCCCCCGGACAGGCCTACGAGCAGTACTTC.

The V call is TRBV4-1, the J call TRBJ1-5; D is uncertain. Per germline, CDR1 MGHRA and CDR2 YSYEKL. The CDR3 runs 14 residues. Deletions cut 0 bases from V and 5 bases from J, with 8 bases between. This CDR3 reads CASSQDSGYQPQHF. In DNA, the CDR3 is TGCGCCAGCAGCCAAGACTCAGGATATCAGCCCCAGCATTTT.

This clone was found once. The chain has TRBV10-3 and TRBJ2-6; 7 positions match TRBD2. Per the germline V gene, CDR1 is ENHRY and CDR2 is SYGVKD. V trimming: 0 bases; J trimming: 1 base; junction bases outside the gene matches: 0. The CDR3 has 16 amino acids. CDR3 DNA sequence: TGTGCCATCAGTGAGTCGGGGGGGTCTGGGGCCAACGTCCTGACTTTC. Protein sequence: CAISESGGSGANVLTF.

This sequence joins TRBV5-1 and TRBJ1-1, with 7 bases aligning to TRBD1. The CDR3 covers 15 residues. Germline trimming cut 3 bases from V and 3 bases from J; bases unmatched to any gene: 8. Germline V gene lookup returns CDR1 SGHRS and CDR2 YFSETQ. This CDR3 is CASSWIGTVDTEAFF. The DNA for the CDR3 is TGCGCCAGCAGCTGGATCGGGACAGTTGACACTGAAGCTTTCTTT. The whole variable domain, remainder taken from reference TRBV5-1 and TRBJ1-1, is KAGVTQTPRYLIKTRGQQVTLSCSPISGHRSVSWYQQTPGQGLQFLFEYFSETQRNKGNFPGRFSGRQFSNSRSEMNVSTLELGDSALYLCASSWIGTVDTEAFFGQGTRLTVV.

This rearrangement joins TRBV4-2 to TRBJ1-4, with TRBD1 as a possible D gene (5 bases). Germline assignment: CDR1 LGHNA and CDR2 YNFKEQ. Trimming pared 3 bases from V and 7 bases from J, leaving 18 bases between. The CDR3 runs to 16 residues. DNA of the CDR3: TGTGCCAGCAGCCAGGGGGACTCCACGGCGGGTGAAAAACTGTTTTTT. Translated, it gives CASSQGDSTAGEKLFF.

This sequence joins TRBV6-8 and TRBJ2-7; TRBD1 matches 7 bases. The CDR3 covers 14 residues. With V trimmed by 7 bases and J by 2 bases, 8 bases remained unmatched. The germline V gene has CDR1 MNHGY and CDR2 SAAAGT. The CDR3 bases are TGTGCCAGCAACCATCCGGGACAGCCCTACGAGCAGTACGTC. It yields the protein CASNHPGQPYEQYV.

This clone has only one observation. V usage is TRBV12-5 and J usage is TRBJ1-4, with D possibly matching TRBD1 (5 bases). The CDR3 runs to 12 residues. Per germline, CDR1 LGHNT and CDR2 FRNRAP. Deletions cut 2 bases from V and 7 bases from J, with 5 bases between. The CDR3 region has the DNA TGTGCTAGTGGTTTGAGGGGTGAAAAACTGTTTTTT. This translates into CASGLRGEKLFF.

CDR3 protein: CASSQGTARSTDTQYF. CDR3 sequence (DNA): TGCGCCAGCAGCCAGGGGACAGCCCGCAGCACAGATACGCAGTATTTT. V is TRBV4-3 and J is TRBJ2-3; 7 bases map to TRBD1. The germline V gene encodes CDR1 LGHNA and CDR2 YSLEER. This CDR3 region has 16 residues. With V trimmed by 3 bases and J by 0 bases, 6 bases remained unmatched.

Comments on this clone: The junction shows a germline mismatch at one end, possibly a read error. This sequence joins TRBV10-1 and TRBJ2-4, with 7 positions matching TRBD1. Germline loops: CDR1 WNHNN, CDR2 SYGVQD (reference sequence). The CDR3 contains 15 residues. CDR3 bases: TGCGCCAGCAGTGACCCCGGGACAGCCACAAACATTCAGTACTTC. It specifies CASSDPGTATNIQYF.

In its sample, this clone was seen once. V is TRBV25-1 and J is TRBJ1-1, with 7 bases fitting TRBD1. The trim removed 4 bases at V and 0 bases at J, leaving 5 bases unmatched. The CDR3 is 15 residues long. Germline CDR1 and CDR2: MGHDK and SYGVNS. The CDR3 reads CASSGYRGMNTEAFF. DNA for the CDR3: TGTGCCAGCAGTGGGTACAGGGGTATGAACACTGAAGCTTTCTTT.

The chain links TRBV28 to TRBJ1-4, with D tentatively TRBD1 (6 bases). The germline V gene has CDR1 MDHEN and CDR2 SYDVKM. The CDR3 is made up of 14 amino acids. V dropped 6 bases and J dropped 2 bases, with 10 bases sitting between them. The CDR3 spells CASRQGTTNEKLFF. Written as DNA, the CDR3 is TGTGCCAGCAGACAGGGAACCACTAATGAAAAACTGTTTTTT.

The chain joins TRBV7-8 to TRBJ1-1; TRBD1 matches at 8 bases. Germline V gives CDR1 SGHVS, CDR2 FQNEAQ. V trimming: 0 bases; J trimming: 6 bases; junction bases outside the gene matches: 0. The CDR3 length is 13 residues. This CDR3 is CASSLATGAEAFF. The CDR3 DNA sequence: TGTGCCAGCAGCTTAGCGACAGGGGCTGAAGCTTTCTTT.

There are a few counts of this clone. The chain carries TRBV28 and TRBJ1-5; D might be TRBD1 (6 bases). Germline CDR1 reads MDHEN; CDR2 reads SYDVKM. This CDR3 region has 16 residues. V was pared by 2 bases and J by 1 base, with 12 bases between. For the CDR3, the DNA is TGTGCCAGCAGTTTAAGGGGGGGAGGCAGCAATCAGCCCCAGCATTTT. Translation gives CASSLRGGGSNQPQHF.

The rearrangement uses TRBV10-1 and TRBJ2-1; the match to TRBD1 covers 7 bases. CDR1 WNHNN and CDR2 SYGVQD come from the germline V gene (reference sequence). The CDR3 covers 15 residues. The V segment lost 3 bases and the J segment 4 bases; nucleotides outside the gene matches: 6. CDR3 in DNA: TGCGCCAGCAGTGAATCAACAGGGGATTACAATGAGCAGTTCTTC. Translating it yields CASSESTGDYNEQFF.

The chain uses TRBV11-2 and TRBJ2-3; 7 nucleotides line up with TRBD1. CDR1 is SGHAT and CDR2 is FQNNGV in the germline V gene. The CDR3 has 15 amino acids. Germline trimming cut 1 base from V and 4 bases from J; bases unmatched to any gene: 5. The CDR3 is CASSLATGWADTQYF. CDR3 bases: TGTGCCAGCAGCTTAGCGACAGGGTGGGCAGATACGCAGTATTTT.

This chain uses TRBV19 with TRBJ2-7; no clear D gene. V was pared by 1 base and J by 6 bases, with 19 bases between. In germline, CDR1 is LNHDA, CDR2 SQIVND (reference sequence). The length of the CDR3 is 16 residues. The CDR3 DNA follows: TGTGCCAGTAGTATAGTCCACAAAGAACCAGGCTCCGAGCAGTACTTC. This codes for CASSIVHKEPGSEQYF.